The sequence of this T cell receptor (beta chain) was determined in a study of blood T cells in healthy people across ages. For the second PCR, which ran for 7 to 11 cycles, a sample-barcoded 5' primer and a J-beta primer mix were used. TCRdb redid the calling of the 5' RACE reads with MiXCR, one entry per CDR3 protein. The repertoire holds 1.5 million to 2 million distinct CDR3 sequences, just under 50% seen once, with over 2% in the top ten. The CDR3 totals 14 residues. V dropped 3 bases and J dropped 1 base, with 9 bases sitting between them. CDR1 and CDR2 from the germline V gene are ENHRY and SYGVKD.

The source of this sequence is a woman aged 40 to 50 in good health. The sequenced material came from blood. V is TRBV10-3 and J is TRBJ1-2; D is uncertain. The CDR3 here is CAISDDGLNYGYTF. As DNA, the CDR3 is TGTGCCATCAGTGACGATGGCCTTAACTATGGCTACACCTTC.